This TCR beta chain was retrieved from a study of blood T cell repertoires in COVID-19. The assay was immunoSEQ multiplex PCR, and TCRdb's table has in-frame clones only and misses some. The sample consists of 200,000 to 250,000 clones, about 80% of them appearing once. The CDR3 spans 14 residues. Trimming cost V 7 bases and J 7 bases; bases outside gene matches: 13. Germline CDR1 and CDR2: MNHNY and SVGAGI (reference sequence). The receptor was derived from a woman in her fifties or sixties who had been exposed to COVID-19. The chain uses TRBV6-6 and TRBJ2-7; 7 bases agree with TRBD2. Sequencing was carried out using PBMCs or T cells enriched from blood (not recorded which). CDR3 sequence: CASTFVGGVGEQYF. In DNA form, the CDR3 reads TGTGCCAGCACCTTTGTTGGGGGGGTAGGAGAGCAGTACTTC.